The 18 T cell receptor beta chains below all came from one sample that was sequenced in a study of OX40 agonist ivuxolimab in advanced cancers. Library method: the immunoSEQ multiplex PCR assay. TCRdb holds this immuneACCESS table with in-frame rearrangements only. Some clones are missing; in checked studies, unresolved V genes explain under half, and the rest has no known cause. The sample table records 60,000 or so clones; 90% to 95% of these occur just once. Of the sample, roughly 20% is held by the ten largest clones. The sequencing here drew on CD4+ or CD8+ T cells sorted from blood, taken in a trial of the OX40 agonist ivuxolimab. All receptors derive from an adult with an advanced solid tumor such as melanoma, head and neck, liver or kidney cancer.

The chain uses TRBV7-8 and TRBJ2-1; the match to TRBD2 covers 7 bases. CDR1 SGHVS and CDR2 FQNEAQ come from the germline V gene. This CDR3 is 15 amino acids long. With V trimmed by 4 bases and J by 9 bases, 12 bases remained unmatched. The CDR3 bases are TGTGCCAGCAGCTCCCCGGGACTACCTTTTGGTGAGCAGTTCTTC. It encodes CASSSPGLPFGEQFF.

In its sample, this clone was seen once. V is TRBV7-6 and J is TRBJ2-5; TRBD2 agrees at 9 bases. The V gene's germline CDR1 is SGHVS and CDR2 FNYEAQ. The junction had 2 bases not matched to a gene; V was cut back by 4 bases and J by 5 bases. The CDR3 spans 13 residues. CDR3 bases: TGTGCCAGCAGCTCCGGACTAGCGGAGACCCAGTACTTC. Residues: CASSSGLAETQYF.

This sequence joins TRBV5-4 and TRBJ2-7; 10 bases match TRBD1. The CDR3 spans 14 residues. The germline CDR1 and CDR2 sequences are SGHNT and YYREEE (reference sequence). The V and J ends lost 3 bases and 3 bases, in that order; junction bases with no gene match: 3. CDR3 sequence reads: CASSYGTGVYEQYF. The CDR3 DNA follows: TGTGCCAGCAGCTACGGGACAGGGGTCTACGAGCAGTACTTC. Drawing the rest from reference TRBV5-4 and TRBJ2-7, the complete variable domain is ETGVTQSPTHLIKTRGQQVTLRCSSQSGHNTVSWYQQALGQGPQFIFQYYREEENGRGNFPPRFSGLQFPNYSSELNVNALELDDSALYLCASSYGTGVYEQYFGPGTRLTVT.

The CDR3, as DNA: TGTGCCAGCAGCTCAGTGGACAGGGGGGGCTACAATGAGCAGTTCTTC. Its protein product is CASSSVDRGGYNEQFF. V is TRBV13 and J is TRBJ2-1, with 10 positions matching TRBD1. The junction had 6 bases not matched to a gene; V was cut back by 4 bases and J by 3 bases. The CDR3 is 16 amino acids. The germline CDR1 and CDR2 sequences are PRHDT and FYEKMQ (reference sequence).

The chain links TRBV25-1 to TRBJ2-5, with 9 bases lining up with TRBD2. Trimming removed 3 bases from V and 3 bases from J; junction bases left unmatched: 8. Germline V gene data show CDR1 as MGHDK and CDR2 as SYGVNS. The CDR3 runs to 16 residues. As DNA, the CDR3 is TGTGCCAGCAGTGAGGCGGGAGGGCCGGTGGAAGAGACCCAGTACTTC. It yields the protein CASSEAGGPVEETQYF.

The chain has TRBV7-8 and TRBJ2-1; 9 bases map to TRBD2. The CDR3 length is 15 residues. Germline CDR1 reads SGHVS; CDR2 reads FQNEAQ. J lost 4 bases, V lost 2 bases, and 3 bases had no gene match. This CDR3 is CASSLNSGGYNEQFF. CDR3 in DNA: TGTGCCAGCAGCTTAAATAGCGGGGGATACAATGAGCAGTTCTTC. Filled out from reference TRBV7-8 and TRBJ2-1, the complete variable domain reads GAGVSQSPRYKVAKRGQDVALRCDPISGHVSLFWYQQALGQGPEFLTYFQNEAQLDKSGLPSDRFFAERPEGSVSTLKIQRTQQEDSAVYLCASSLNSGGYNEQFFGPGTRLTVL.

The J gene is TRBJ2-7, the V gene TRBV5-6; tentative D call: TRBD1 (5 bases). This CDR3 comprises 14 residues. Germline CDR1 SGHDT, CDR2 YYEEEE. V lost 0 bases to trimming and J lost 2 bases, with 9 bases between them. CDR3 sequence (DNA): TGTGCCAGCAGCTTGGGAACAGGCCCCTACGAGCAGTACTTC. Its translation: CASSLGTGPYEQYF.

This clone was recorded only once. The chain carries TRBV4-3 and TRBJ2-7; tentative D call: TRBD2 (6 bases). This CDR3 is 15 amino acids long. V lost 0 bases to trimming and J lost 3 bases, with 12 bases between them. Germline V CDR1 and CDR2: LGHNA, YSLEER. CDR3 amino acids: CASSQDRGDFYEQYF. The CDR3 coding sequence is TGCGCCAGCAGCCAAGATCGAGGGGACTTCTACGAGCAGTACTTC.

This clone was counted a single time. The chain employs TRBV10-1 and TRBJ2-3; D is unclear. Germline V lookup: CDR1 WNHNN, CDR2 SYGVQD (reference sequence). CDR3 length: 18 amino acids. The V and J ends lost 2 bases and 0 bases respectively, with 18 bases between them. The CDR3 bases are TGCGCCAGCAGTGAGCCCCTTGGGATTTCCCTTAGCACAGATACGCAGTATTTT. It translates to CASSEPLGISLSTDTQYF.

In this sample, this clone turned up once. The chain recombines TRBV28 with TRBJ2-2, with 9 bases lining up with TRBD2. V was clipped by 5 bases and J by 3 bases; unmatched bases: 13. This CDR3 has 18 residues. Germline values: CDR1 MDHEN, CDR2 SYDVKM. For the CDR3, the DNA is TGTGCCAGCAGTACCCGCCTTGCGGGAGGGCCCGACACCGGGGAGCTGTTTTTT. Its protein product is CASSTRLAGGPDTGELFF.

The chain employs TRBV5-6 and TRBJ2-4; a weak D match, TRBD2 (7 bases). V was trimmed by 1 base and J by 2 bases, leaving 10 bases between them. The CDR3 runs 15 residues. Germline-derived CDR1 and CDR2 are SGHDT and YYEEEE. This CDR3 reads CASSLSGGTKNIQYF. CDR3 DNA sequence: TGTGCCAGCAGCTTGTCGGGGGGCACCAAAAACATTCAGTACTTC. Full variable domain (remainder filled in from reference TRBV5-6 and TRBJ2-4): DAGVTQSPTHLIKTRGQQVTLRCSPKSGHDTVSWYQQALGQGPQFIFQYYEEEERQRGNFPDRFSGHQFPNYSSELNVNALLLGDSALYLCASSLSGGTKNIQYFGAGTRLSVL.

This chain joins TRBV9 and TRBJ2-1; no firm D call. The CDR3 length is 17 residues. CDR1 and CDR2 (germline): SGDLS, YYNGEE. With 6 bases removed from V and 0 bases from J, the gap between germline ends came to 19 bases. CDR3 bases: TGTGCCAGCACCCCAAGGGAAGCGAGGAGCTCCTACAATGAGCAGTTCTTC. It encodes CASTPREARSSYNEQFF.

The V and J genes are TRBV4-1 and TRBJ2-1; TRBD2 aligns across 13 bases. CDR1 and CDR2 from the germline V gene are MGHRA and YSYEKL. This CDR3 has 20 amino acids. Trimming cost V 2 bases and J 3 bases; bases outside gene matches: 13. The CDR3 nucleotides read TGCGCCAGCAGCCAAACTCCCGGGACTAGCGGGGTGGGACGCTACAATGAGCAGTTCTTC. This encodes CASSQTPGTSGVGRYNEQFF.

The chain couples TRBV27 to TRBJ2-1; weak D call: TRBD2 (5 bases). This CDR3 spans 12 amino acids. Trimming stripped 5 bases from V and 9 bases from J, with 11 bases between. Germline values: CDR1 MNHEY, CDR2 SMNVEV (reference sequence). The CDR3 bases are TGTGCCAGCAGTCCGGCGGGCGGTGAGCAGTTCTTC. Protein product: CASSPAGGEQFF.

V usage is TRBV5-6 and J usage is TRBJ1-2; D unclear. Germline V gives CDR1 SGHDT, CDR2 YYEEEE. This CDR3 is 13 amino acids long. V dropped 0 bases and J dropped 4 bases, with 7 bases sitting between them. The CDR3 reads CASSLGGGYGYTF. For the CDR3, the DNA is TGTGCCAGCAGCTTGGGTGGAGGCTATGGCTACACCTTC.

The V gene is TRBV12-5, the J gene TRBJ2-3; D is uncertain. Trimming took off 5 bases at V and 3 bases at J, with 9 bases between the two ends. The length of the CDR3 is 13 residues. Germline CDR1 and CDR2: LGHNT and FRNRAP. CDR3 sequence (DNA): TGTGCTAGTGGTCTCACGCGAACAGATACGCAGTATTTT. As protein: CASGLTRTDTQYF.

V and J are TRBV18 and TRBJ2-1, with a weak D call TRBD1 (5 bases). Germline V gene lookup returns CDR1 KGHSH and CDR2 LQKENI. The CDR3 has 15 amino acids. Trimming shortened V by 4 bases and J by 1 base, and 11 bases separated the two germline ends. This chain's CDR3 is CASSLEQDSYNEQFF. CDR3 coding DNA: TGTGCCAGCTCACTCGAACAGGATTCCTACAATGAGCAGTTCTTC.

V gene TRBV11-2 combines with J gene TRBJ2-1, with D hard to call. V was trimmed by 6 bases and J by 0 bases, leaving 9 bases between them. CDR3 length: 14 amino acids. Germline lookup yields CDR1 SGHAT and CDR2 FQNNGV. In nucleotides, the CDR3 is TGTGCCAGCAGGGGCTCTAGCTCCTACAATGAGCAGTTCTTC. This sequence encodes CASRGSSSYNEQFF. The whole variable domain, remainder taken from reference TRBV11-2 and TRBJ2-1, is EAGVAQSPRYKIIEKRQSVAFWCNPISGHATLYWYQQILGQGPKLLIQFQNNGVVDDSQLPKDRFSAERLKGVDSTLKIQPAKLEDSAVYLCASRGSSSYNEQFFGPGTRLTVL.